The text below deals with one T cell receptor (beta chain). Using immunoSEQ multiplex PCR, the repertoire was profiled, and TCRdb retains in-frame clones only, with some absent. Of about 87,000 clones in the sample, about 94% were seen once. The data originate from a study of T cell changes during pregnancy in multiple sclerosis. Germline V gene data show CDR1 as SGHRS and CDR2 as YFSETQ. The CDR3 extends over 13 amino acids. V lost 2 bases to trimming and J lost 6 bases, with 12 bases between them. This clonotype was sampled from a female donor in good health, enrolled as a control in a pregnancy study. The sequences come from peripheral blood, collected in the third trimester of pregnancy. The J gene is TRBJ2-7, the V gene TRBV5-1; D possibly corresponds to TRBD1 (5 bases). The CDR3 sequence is CASSLGADREQYF. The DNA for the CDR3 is TGCGCCAGCAGCTTAGGGGCCGACCGCGAGCAGTACTTC.